What follows describes a single T cell receptor (beta chain). This clonotype has just a few counts. Its antigen has not been determined. The sample holds no much larger clone one base away, and base qualities are not on file. The germline V end is reduced by 6 bases and the J end by 2 bases; junction bases left unmatched: 4. CDR3 length: 14 amino acids, cysteine to phenylalanine. Only CDR3 DNA remains: 42 bases, in frame from the first base. The sample belongs to a study of blood T cells in healthy people across ages (dated by TCRdb to the mid-2010s). Broadly, across the study: In model experiments, template switching captured about one uniquely barcoded TCR beta cDNA molecule for every two T cells. Age-related changes in TCR beta repertoire diversity were measured in the study by deep sequencing normalized with unique cDNA molecular identifiers. Four age groups were formed from the donors: young (average about 15 years), middle-aged (just under 40), aged (roughly 59) and long-lived (around 82). To avoid experimental bias, donors of different ages were distributed randomly across sequencing lanes. Using the same blood draw, the study looked at two additional independent replicas of 1 million unique cDNA reads for two donors, one aged 18 to 30 and the other aged 80 or older. Paper-wide results and their limitations: The long-lived group showed more naive CD4+ T cells, fewer expanded clones and increased TCR diversity than the aged group, suggesting age selection. Conclusive comparison of naive and antigen-experienced compartments was prevented by the profiling of bulk unsorted PBMCs. Observed TCR beta diversity per million T cells fell roughly linearly with age, and a significant reduction was already apparent by age roughly 40. There was a strong correlation between observed TCR beta diversity and the percentage of naive T cells measured by flow cytometry. Because the CMV infection status of the donors was unknown, age-related changes in expanded clonotypes may potentially have been confounded. Estimates of total diversity from one million sequenced T cells were regarded as lower bounds and underestimates.

The 35 to 40 donors, aged roughly 6 to 100 years, were systemically healthy Caucasian individuals from Russia. Each donor gave ten milliliters of peripheral blood, collected into EDTA-treated Vacutainer tubes. Ficoll-Paque density-gradient centrifugation was used to isolate PBMCs, with at least 6.5 million obtained per sample. Total RNA, at least 5 micrograms per sample, was extracted from PBMCs with Trizol reagent. Naive CD45RAhigh/CD27high T cell percentages were measured by flow cytometry on a PBMC aliquot from every donor. The library came from 5' RACE. Sequencing was carried out with an Illumina HiSeq 2500. A second about 7 to 11 cycle PCR used a sample-barcoded 5' primer and a J-beta primer mix. A template-switch 5' adaptor carrying 12 random nucleotides introduced a unique molecular identifier onto each TCR beta cDNA molecule. Each sample yielded at least 3 million CDR3-containing paired-end reads. First-strand cDNA synthesis was performed from all RNA using the Mint cDNA synthesis kit, with priming by a TRBC-specific oligonucleotide. Following uracil-DNA glycosylase treatment, a first 18-cycle PCR with universal primers M1SS and BC2_uni_R was performed on all cDNA. In the original analysis: For normalization, 1 million high-quality reads were randomly selected from each sample, with every read carrying a distinct molecular identifier. Reads sharing molecular identifiers were discarded rather than binned into consensus sequences. CDR3 identification, clonotype clustering and error correction used MiTCR with a Q25 quality threshold and the strictest error-elimination algorithm. Lower-bound total TCR beta diversity was estimated with a nonparametric unseen species model using Euler transformation. TCRdb reran the public reads through fastp at Q25 and MiXCR, keeping productive beta chains. Entries that share a CDR3 protein sequence are merged under the most common genes and DNA. For this entry, the V and J calls and clone size follow TCRdb and not the study's own pipeline. Across this sample there are almost 1 million distinct CDR3 sequences, with roughly half seen only once. The top ten hold 20% to 25% of the sample.

The chain is encoded by TRBV12-3 or TRBV12-4 joined to TRBJ2-7; 10 bases in the middle match TRBD1. The sequenced material came from blood. The receptor was isolated from an older woman in good health. The nucleotide sequence reads as follows: TGTGCCAGCAGGGGGACAGGGGATCCCTACGAGCAGTACTTC. Its protein product is CASRGTGDPYEQYF.